The 16 T cell receptor beta chains in this list originate from one sample, sequenced in a study of T-cell reconstitution after alpha-beta-depleted transplantation in children. Unique molecular identifiers featured in how the TCRbeta library was prepared. MiXCR was run by TCRdb on the PCR reads, yielding one entry per CDR3 protein. The sample has about 420,000 distinct CDR3 sequences, 15% to 20% seen once; the top ten hold 29%. This specimen was PBMCs, mostly from graft donor cells, taken 360 days after TCRalphabeta/CD19-depleted stem cell transplant. The receptors shown here come from a boy less than two years old who had a stem cell transplant for Wiskott-Aldrich syndrome, so the T cells may come from the graft donor.

This clonotype was seen more than once but under ten times. The gene calls are TRBV24-1 and TRBJ2-7, with 12 bases aligning to TRBD2. CDR3 length: 16 amino acids. V gave up 2 bases and J gave up 3 bases; unmatched junction bases: 4. Germline lookup yields CDR1 KGHDR and CDR2 SFDVKD. Written as DNA, the CDR3 is TGTGCCACCAGTGATTCGCGGACTAGCGGGGTCTACGAGCAGTACTTC. Translating it yields CATSDSRTSGVYEQYF.

The table lists this clonotype with a few counts. The chain combines TRBV15 with TRBJ1-1, with D unresolved. This CDR3 comprises 14 residues. CDR1 and CDR2 from the germline V gene are LNHNV and YYDKDF (reference sequence). V was trimmed by 0 bases and J by 1 base, leaving 6 bases between them. The CDR3 coding sequence is TGTGCCACCAGCAGAGATTTGACGAACACTGAAGCTTTCTTT. This encodes CATSRDLTNTEAFF.

This clonotype showed up many times. This chain uses TRBV6-2 or TRBV6-3 with TRBJ2-5, with a weak D call TRBD2 (5 bases). Trimming removed 6 bases at V and 2 bases at J, with 10 bases between. CDR3 length: 13 amino acids. Germline values: CDR1 MNHEY, CDR2 SVGEGT. The DNA of the CDR3 is TGTGCCAGCAGAAGGACTCCTCAAGAGACCCAGTACTTC. Residues: CASRRTPQETQYF.

This clonotype was counted between two and nine times. The chain combines TRBV24-1 with TRBJ2-4; D gene ambiguous. Trimming shortened V by 1 base and J by 6 bases, and 6 bases separated the two germline ends. Germline CDR1 and CDR2: KGHDR and SFDVKD. The CDR3 loop spans 13 amino acids. Here the CDR3 reads CATSDFNINIQYF. The CDR3 DNA is TGTGCCACCAGTGATTTTAACATAAACATTCAGTACTTC.

V is TRBV14 and J is TRBJ2-1, with 9 bases fitting TRBD2. The CDR3 is 17 amino acids. J gave up 5 bases and V 2 bases, and 10 bases lay outside the gene matches. CDR1 and CDR2 from the germline V gene are SGHDN and FVKESK. The CDR3 protein is CASSQFPGLAQDNEQFF. CDR3 DNA: TGTGCCAGCAGCCAATTCCCGGGACTAGCACAAGACAATGAGCAGTTCTTC.

The V gene is TRBV29-1, the J gene TRBJ2-7; 7 nucleotides agree with TRBD1. CDR3 length: 13 amino acids. V was clipped by 5 bases and J by 5 bases; unmatched bases: 9. In germline, CDR1 is SQVTM, CDR2 ANQGSEA. The chain's CDR3 is CSVLDRDLHEQYF. The CDR3, as DNA: TGCAGCGTTCTTGACAGGGACCTCCACGAGCAGTACTTC.

The chain couples TRBV6-1 to TRBJ2-4; D unclear. The germline gives CDR1 MNHNS, CDR2 SASEGT. Deletions cut 5 bases from V and 0 bases from J, with 11 bases between. This CDR3 has 15 residues. The DNA of the CDR3 is TGTGCCAGCAGTCAAGGATATCTAGCCAAAAACATTCAGTACTTC. Protein sequence: CASSQGYLAKNIQYF.

This chain connects TRBV4-1 to TRBJ2-1, with 9 bases aligning to TRBD2. This CDR3 contains 16 residues. Trimming cost V 0 bases and J 4 bases; bases outside gene matches: 4. Germline V gene lookup returns CDR1 MGHRA and CDR2 YSYEKL. The CDR3 DNA is TGCGCCAGCAGCCAAGAACAGCGGGGGGTTTACAATGAGCAGTTCTTC. Protein product: CASSQEQRGVYNEQFF.

This clonotype was counted a few times. The CDR3 protein is CASSQEVFSGTYEQYF. The CDR3, as DNA: TGCGCCAGCAGCCAAGAGGTTTTTAGCGGAACCTACGAGCAGTACTTC. This rearrangement joins TRBV4-3 to TRBJ2-7, with a possible D match to TRBD2 (6 bases). V was trimmed by 0 bases and J by 2 bases, leaving 14 bases between them. CDR1 and CDR2 (germline): LGHNA, YSLEER. CDR3 length equals 16 residues.

In this sample, this clonotype turned up a few times. V gene TRBV21-1 combines with J gene TRBJ2-5; TRBD2 reflects the table's D call only, with no check against the DNA. TRBV21-1 is shown as a pseudogene. The CDR3 consists of 22 residues. The CDR3 nucleotides are TGTGCCAGCACCTCGCAGCGATGGACAGACTCAACGGGACTAGCAGTCCAAGAGACCCAGTACTTC. Encoded protein: CASTSQRWTDSTGLAVQETQYF.

J is TRBJ2-4 and V is TRBV5-1, with 8 positions matching TRBD2. Germline V gene data show CDR1 as SGHRS and CDR2 as YFSETQ. Trimming took 4 bases from V and 0 from J; bases not matched to a gene: 18. The CDR3 runs 20 residues. In nucleotides, the CDR3 is TGCGCCAGCAGCGAAGTGACCGTGGCGGGGGGTCGCCTAGCCAAAAACATTCAGTACTTC. Translated, it gives CASSEVTVAGGRLAKNIQYF.

J is TRBJ2-1 and V is TRBV20-1; 10 nucleotides agree with TRBD2. V dropped 5 bases and J dropped 6; count of bases not matched to a gene: 10. The CDR3 extends over 15 amino acids. Germline V lookup: CDR1 DFQATT, CDR2 SNEGSKA (reference sequence). In DNA form, the CDR3 reads TGCAGTGCTCATCCCCGAGCGGGGGGGCCCAATGAGCAGTTCTTC. Its translation: CSAHPRAGGPNEQFF.

For the CDR3, the DNA is TGTGCCACCAGCAGAGGGAGGACTAGCGGGGTCGACTACGAGCAGTACTTC. Protein sequence: CATSRGRTSGVDYEQYF. J is TRBJ2-7 and V is TRBV15; 12 bases are shared with TRBD2. V was clipped by 1 base and J by 3 bases; unmatched bases: 7. Germline CDR1 and CDR2: LNHNV and YYDKDF (reference sequence). The CDR3 runs to 17 residues. Based on the CDR3 plus reference TRBV15 and TRBJ2-7, the full variable domain is DAMVIQNPRYQVTQFGKPVTLSCSQTLNHNVMYWYQQKSSQAPKLLFHYYDKDFNNEADTPDNFQSRRPNTSFCFLDIRSPGLGDTAMYLCATSRGRTSGVDYEQYFGPGTRLTVT.

The chain has TRBV6-6 and TRBJ1-2; 9 positions match TRBD1. Germline V gene lookup returns CDR1 MNHNY and CDR2 SVGAGI (reference sequence). The CDR3 is 13 residues long. V dropped 9 bases and J dropped 12; count of bases not matched to a gene: 14. The CDR3 protein is CASRRDRAPSDTF. CDR3 nucleotides: TGTGCCAGTAGACGGGACAGGGCCCCCTCCGACACCTTC.

This clonotype was picked up a small number of times. The chain couples TRBV12-3 or TRBV12-4 to TRBJ2-5; no firm D call. The CDR3 contains 17 residues. Between the trimmed V and J ends, which lost 6 bases and 5 bases, there was a span of 25 bases. The chain's CDR3 is CASRRTWAISIGETQYF. Written as DNA, the CDR3 is TGTGCCAGCAGAAGAACTTGGGCCATCTCAATAGGGGAGACCCAGTACTTC.

The chain combines TRBV7-2 with TRBJ2-2, with D possibly called TRBD1 or TRBD2 (6 bases each). Trimming removed 5 bases from V and 6 bases from J, with 19 bases in between. CDR3 length: 16 amino acids. The germline V gene has CDR1 SGHTA and CDR2 FQGNSA. The CDR3 sequence is CASSLWGARTSGELFF. CDR3 sequence (DNA): TGTGCCAGCAGCCTCTGGGGGGCACGGACTTCCGGGGAGCTGTTTTTT. The full variable domain, in which reference TRBV7-2 and TRBJ2-2 provide the parts outside the CDR3, is GAGVSQSPSNKVTEKGKDVELRCDPISGHTALYWYRQSLGQGLEFLIYFQGNSAPDKSGLPSDRFSAERTGGSVSTLTIQRTQQEDSAVYLCASSLWGARTSGELFFGEGSRLTVL.